This record looks at one TCR beta chain sequence and its context. Trimming cost V 1 base and J 4 bases, with 11 bases left between them. The CDR3 sequence is 15 residues long. Germline lookup yields CDR1 MGHRA and CDR2 YSYEKL. Original handling: Estimation of nucleated cell counts relied on the amplification of reference gene primers. Produced via immunoSEQ multiplex PCR; TCRdb's table is partial and in-frame only. The D gene and trimming were derived from the DNA, and the V and J assignments and clone size from that table. The repertoire holds fewer than 100,000 clones, with roughly 91% as singletons. The data stem from a study of blood T cell repertoires in COVID-19. Background on the study: Donors in the United States, Italy and Spain gave samples during acute or convalescent COVID-19. PBMCs, B-cell-depleted T cells, or T cells provided the cDNA or gDNA that made up the material.

The sequence came from a woman aged 50 to 60 in a cohort sampled during active COVID-19. The V and J genes are TRBV4-1 and TRBJ2-1, with D possibly being TRBD1 (5 bases). Sequencing input: peripheral blood. The CDR3 DNA reads as TGCGCCAGCAGCCAAGGGCAGGACAAATACAATGAGCAGTTCTTC. This gives the protein CASSQGQDKYNEQFF.